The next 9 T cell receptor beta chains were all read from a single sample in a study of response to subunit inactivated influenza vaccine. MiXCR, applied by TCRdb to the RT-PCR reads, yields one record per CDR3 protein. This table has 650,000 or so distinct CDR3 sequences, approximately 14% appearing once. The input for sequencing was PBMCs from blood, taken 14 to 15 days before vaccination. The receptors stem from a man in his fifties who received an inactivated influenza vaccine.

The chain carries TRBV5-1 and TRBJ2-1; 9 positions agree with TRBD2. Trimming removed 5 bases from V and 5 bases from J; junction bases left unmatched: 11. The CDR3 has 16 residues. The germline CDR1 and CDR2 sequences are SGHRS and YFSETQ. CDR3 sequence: CASRQQAGGPHNEQFF. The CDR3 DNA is TGCGCCAGCAGGCAACAGGCGGGAGGGCCACACAATGAGCAGTTCTTC.

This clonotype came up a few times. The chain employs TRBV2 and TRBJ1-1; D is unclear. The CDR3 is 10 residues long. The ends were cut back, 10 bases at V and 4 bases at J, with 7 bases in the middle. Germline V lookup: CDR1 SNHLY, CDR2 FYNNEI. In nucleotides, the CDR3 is TGTGCCACCGGAAGCACTGAAGCTTTCTTT. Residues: CATGSTEAFF.

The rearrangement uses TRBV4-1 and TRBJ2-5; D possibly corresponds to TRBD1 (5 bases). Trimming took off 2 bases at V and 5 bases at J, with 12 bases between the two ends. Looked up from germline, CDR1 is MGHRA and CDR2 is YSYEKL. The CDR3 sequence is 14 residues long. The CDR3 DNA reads TGCGCCAGCAGCCAAATAAAGGGGCCGGAGACCCAGTACTTC. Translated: CASSQIKGPETQYF.

CDR3 sequence reads: CASSSAGTPKNTEAFF. DNA of the CDR3: TGTGCCAGCAGTTCCGCGGGGACACCCAAGAACACTGAAGCTTTCTTT. V and J are TRBV6-2 or TRBV6-3 and TRBJ1-1; possibly TRBD1 for D (6 bases). The V gene's germline CDR1 is MNHEY and CDR2 SVGEGT. CDR3 length equals 16 residues. Trimming took off 4 bases at V and 1 base at J, with 16 bases between the two ends.

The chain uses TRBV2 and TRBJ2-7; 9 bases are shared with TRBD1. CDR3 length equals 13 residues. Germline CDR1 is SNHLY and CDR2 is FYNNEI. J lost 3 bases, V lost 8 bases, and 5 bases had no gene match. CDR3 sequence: CASGDRAHYEQYF. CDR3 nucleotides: TGTGCCAGCGGGGACAGGGCCCACTACGAGCAGTACTTC.

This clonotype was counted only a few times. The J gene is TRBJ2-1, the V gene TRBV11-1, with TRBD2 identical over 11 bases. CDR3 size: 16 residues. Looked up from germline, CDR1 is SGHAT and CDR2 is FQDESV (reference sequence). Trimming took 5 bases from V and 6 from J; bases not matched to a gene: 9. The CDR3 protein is CASSPLAGGPGNEQFF. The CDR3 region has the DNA TGTGCCAGCAGCCCGTTAGCGGGAGGGCCCGGCAATGAGCAGTTCTTC.

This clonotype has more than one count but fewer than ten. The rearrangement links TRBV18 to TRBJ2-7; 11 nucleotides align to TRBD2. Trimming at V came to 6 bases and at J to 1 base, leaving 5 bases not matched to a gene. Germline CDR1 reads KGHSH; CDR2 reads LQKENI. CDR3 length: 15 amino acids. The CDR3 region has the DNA TGTGCCAGCTCGTCCGGGACTAGCGGTTCCTACGAGCAGTACTTC. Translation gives CASSSGTSGSYEQYF.

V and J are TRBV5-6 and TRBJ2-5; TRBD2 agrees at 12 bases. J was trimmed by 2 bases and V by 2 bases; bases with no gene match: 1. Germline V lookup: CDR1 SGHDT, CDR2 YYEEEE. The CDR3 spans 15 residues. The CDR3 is CASSFLAGGQETQYF. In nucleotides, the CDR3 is TGTGCCAGCAGCTTTCTAGCGGGGGGGCAAGAGACCCAGTACTTC.

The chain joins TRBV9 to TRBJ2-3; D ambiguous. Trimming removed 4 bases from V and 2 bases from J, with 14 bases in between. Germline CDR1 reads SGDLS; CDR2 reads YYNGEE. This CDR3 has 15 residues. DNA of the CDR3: TGTGCCAGCAGCCCCCGGGTTGGGGTCACAGATACGCAGTATTTT. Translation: CASSPRVGVTDTQYF. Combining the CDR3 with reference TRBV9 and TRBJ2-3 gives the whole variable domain DSGVTQTPKHLITATGQRVTLRCSPRSGDLSVYWYQQSLDQGLQFLIQYYNGEERAKGNILERFSAQQFPDLHSELNLSSLELGDSALYFCASSPRVGVTDTQYFGPGTRLTVL.